The text below deals with one TCR beta chain. Original handling: The authors estimated nucleated cell counts from reference gene primer amplification. Assay used: immunoSEQ multiplex PCR; TCRdb lists only in-frame clones, some missing. The D gene and trimming were derived from the DNA, and the V and J assignments and clone size from that table. The sample gives approximately 300,000 clones, 80% to 90% of which show up once; about 5.7% is in the top ten. The data stem from a study of blood T cell repertoires in COVID-19. As for the study in general: Acute and convalescent COVID-19 specimens originated in the United States, Italy and Spain. T cells, B-cell-depleted T cells, or PBMCs provided the cDNA or gDNA that served as material.

Living in about two dozen US areas, the participants were between roughly 18 and 89 years of age. The CDR3 covers 14 residues. Germline CDR1 reads LNHDA; CDR2 reads SQIVND (reference sequence). V was pared by 6 bases and J by 3 bases, with 6 bases of the junction left unmatched. The sequencing input was PBMCs or T cells enriched from blood (not recorded which). The receptor comes from a woman between 25 and 40 years old who had recovered from COVID-19. The chain employs TRBV19 and TRBJ2-7, with 9 bases matching TRBD1. In DNA, the CDR3 is TGTGCCAGTAGCCTCTCGGGACAGGGCTACGAGCAGTACTTC. Amino acids: CASSLSGQGYEQYF. Based on the CDR3 plus reference TRBV19 and TRBJ2-7, the full variable domain is DGGITQSPKYLFRKEGQNVTLSCEQNLNHDAMYWYRQDPGQGLRLIYYSQIVNDFQKGDIAEGYSVSREKKESFPLTVTSAQKNPTAFYLCASSLSGQGYEQYFGPGTRLTVT.